Sequencing of this T cell receptor (beta chain) was carried out in a study of cytomegalovirus exposure and HLA in healthy donors. Study-level findings and limits: Most subjects' HLA-A and HLA-B alleles were reportedly predicted from TCR beta sequences. Several of the most significant clusters appeared, in a later analysis, to be linked to common viral pathogens.

PCR was performed using 60 Vbeta and 13 Jbeta primers. Per the original data handling: Approximately 12 million of about 80 million unique TCR beta chains were shared, per a later count. Clones were read by immunoSEQ multiplex PCR, and TCRdb kept only the in-frame ones, dropping some. V, J and clone size were drawn from that table, and D and trimming were deduced from the DNA. The sample consists of under 110,000 clones, about two thirds of them appearing once. On this clone: Its antigen is currently unknown.

The CDR3 extends over 16 amino acids. Trimming removed 4 bases at V and 5 bases at J, with 19 bases between. Germline V CDR1 and CDR2: SGDLS, YYNGEE. The specimen sequenced was PBMCs. The J gene is TRBJ1-5, the V gene TRBV9, with D maybe TRBD1 (6 bases). The receptor's source is a female donor in good health and CMV-seronegative. This chain's CDR3 is CASSPDPTGTYQPQHF. The CDR3 bases are TGTGCCAGCAGCCCAGATCCGACCGGGACATATCAGCCCCAGCATTTT.